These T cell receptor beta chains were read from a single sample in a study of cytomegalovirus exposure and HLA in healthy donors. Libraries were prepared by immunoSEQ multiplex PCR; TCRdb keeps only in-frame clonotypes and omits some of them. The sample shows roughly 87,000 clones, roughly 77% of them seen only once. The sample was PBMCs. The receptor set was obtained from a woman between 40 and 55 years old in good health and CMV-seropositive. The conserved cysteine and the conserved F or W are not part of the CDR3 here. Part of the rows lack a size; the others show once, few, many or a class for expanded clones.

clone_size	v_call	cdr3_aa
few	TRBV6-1	ASSGDREFSGHTEAF
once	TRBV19	ASSIGTGWNTEAF
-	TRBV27	ASHHSSVPYEQY
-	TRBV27	ASSRGHTEAF
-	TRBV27	ASSLSGPYNEQF
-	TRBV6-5	ASVGLSTDTQY
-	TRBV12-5	ASGPGAAVLSGNEQF
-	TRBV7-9	ASSIGTGRWETQY
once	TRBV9	ASSVGGNDREQY
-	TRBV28	ASRAAPGQGASEGYT
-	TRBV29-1	SVGKLAGDTGELF
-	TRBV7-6	ASSLDRGAYEQY
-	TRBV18	ASSSQGTSGTRTAYEQY
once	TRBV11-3	ASSKLATYEQF
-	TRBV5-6	ASSSLGGINSPLH
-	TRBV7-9	ASRRGVTEAF
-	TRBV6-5	ASSYSIAGAGNTIY
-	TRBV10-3	AISDLAGWDGNTIY
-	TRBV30	AWSVPSGGTDTQY
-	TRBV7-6	ASSPGTYNQPQH
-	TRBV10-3	AISRAGGPETQY
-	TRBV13	ASSRRQSPYEQY
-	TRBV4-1	ASSQDRQGSYEQY
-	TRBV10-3	AISGTSGYEQY
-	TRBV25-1	ASSEFSGQGSTGELF
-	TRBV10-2	ASSLAGGGYEQY
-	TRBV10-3	AISDVPPGHGTDTQY
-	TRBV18	ASSPGPHTGLGETTEQY
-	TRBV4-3	ASSPGGQGRDTQY
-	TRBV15	ATSTRRQGENEQF
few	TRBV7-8	ASSLATGDKYEQY
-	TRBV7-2	ASSYSGATAALD
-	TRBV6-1	ASSEEAGGQYGYT
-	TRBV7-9	ASSFPGTANEKLF
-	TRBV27	ASSPLIGLAGDEQF
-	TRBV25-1	ASSPDRPPLNTEAF
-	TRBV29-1	SGQLETQY
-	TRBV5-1	ASSRLAGGNTGELF
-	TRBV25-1	ASSGGGAAPMNEQY
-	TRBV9	ASSVSRTSGDYNEQF
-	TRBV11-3	ASSLEGEGQALNYGYT
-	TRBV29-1	SVEDPTSGRIDGELF
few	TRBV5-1	ASSLGGTADEQY
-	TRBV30	AWSVQGGSYEQY
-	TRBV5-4	ASSYDSYYGYT
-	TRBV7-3	ASSLGGTSTDTQY
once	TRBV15	ATSRDFPTQGREQY
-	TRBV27	ASTPGQGAYGYT
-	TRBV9	ASSLLPGGGQGASYEQF
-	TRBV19	ASSLSPDTQY
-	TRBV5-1	ASSSVFSSPLH
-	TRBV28	ASSLPQGFGNYGYT
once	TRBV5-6	ASSLSGQMNSPLH
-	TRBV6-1	ASSERGRVSTDTQY